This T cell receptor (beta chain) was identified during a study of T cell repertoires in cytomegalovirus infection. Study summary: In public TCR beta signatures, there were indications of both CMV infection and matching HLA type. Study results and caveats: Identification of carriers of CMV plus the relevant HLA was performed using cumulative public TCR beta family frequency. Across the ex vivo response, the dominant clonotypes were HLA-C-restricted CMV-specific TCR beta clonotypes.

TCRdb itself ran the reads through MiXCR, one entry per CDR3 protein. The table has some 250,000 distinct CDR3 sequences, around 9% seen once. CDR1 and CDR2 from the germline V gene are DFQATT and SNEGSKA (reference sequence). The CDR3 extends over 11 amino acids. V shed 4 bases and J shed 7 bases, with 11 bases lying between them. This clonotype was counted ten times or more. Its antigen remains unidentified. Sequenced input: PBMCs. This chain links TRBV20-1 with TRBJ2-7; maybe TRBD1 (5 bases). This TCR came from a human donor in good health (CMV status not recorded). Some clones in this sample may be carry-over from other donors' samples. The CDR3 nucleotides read TGCAGTGCTACAGGGTTTAGTGAGCAGTACTTC. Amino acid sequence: CSATGFSEQYF.